Listed here are 20 T cell receptor beta chains from one sample, sequenced in a study of Ad26.COV2.S vaccination and SARS-CoV-2 variants. Using immunoSEQ multiplex PCR, the repertoire was profiled, and TCRdb retains in-frame clones only, with some absent. This table holds 330,000 or so clones, roughly 90% found once. Stated treatment: around 19 received Ad26.COV2.S at low or high dose, single or two shots; about 5 received placebo; per-sample allocation not given. The samples were gathered on day 63 after the first injection of vaccine or placebo. The sequenced sample was peripheral blood, obtained in a trial of Ad26.COV2.S vaccine versus placebo. The receptors derive from a person between 18 and 60 years old who received the Ad26.COV2.S COVID-19 vaccine or a placebo.

The rearrangement uses TRBV27 and TRBJ1-1, with D perhaps matching TRBD1 (5 bases). The germline gives CDR1 MNHEY, CDR2 SMNVEV (reference sequence). This CDR3 comprises 15 residues. V lost 4 bases and J lost 4, with 16 bases in between. The CDR3 region is CASSSGDRRATEAFF. The CDR3 DNA follows: TGTGCCAGCAGTTCTGGGGACCGGCGGGCCACTGAAGCTTTCTTT.

The chain employs TRBV15 and TRBJ1-5; TRBD1 might be the D (5 bases). Per germline, CDR1 LNHNV and CDR2 YYDKDF (reference sequence). The CDR3 runs 17 residues. With 4 bases removed from V and 5 bases from J, the gap between germline ends came to 21 bases. The CDR3 spells CATSMTDRVWPDQPQHF. In nucleotides, the CDR3 is TGTGCCACCAGCATGACAGACCGAGTTTGGCCCGATCAGCCCCAGCATTTT.

Note on this clone: Germline is not matched at one junction end, which may reflect a read error. V gene TRBV2 combines with J gene TRBJ1-2, with 7 positions matching TRBD1. Per the germline V gene, CDR1 is SNHLY and CDR2 is FYNNEI. The CDR3 has 14 amino acids. DNA of the CDR3: TGTGCCAGCAGTGAAGCGCTTCAGACAGGGAATTTACTCTTC. Translated, it gives CASSEALQTGNLLF.

The genes are TRBV6-1 and TRBJ1-2, with a weak D call TRBD1 (5 bases). This CDR3 region has 12 residues. The V gene's germline CDR1 is MNHNS and CDR2 SASEGT. Between the trimmed V and J ends, which lost 6 bases and 10 bases, there was a span of 15 bases. Here the CDR3 DNA reads TGTGCCAGCAGGTACCCCTCGGGACCCTACACCTTC. This sequence encodes CASRYPSGPYTF.

This clone appeared a single time. This chain joins TRBV3-1 (or the pseudogene TRBV3-2) and TRBJ2-5; 7 bases match TRBD2. The CDR3 runs 17 residues. Germline V lookup: CDR1 LGHDT, CDR2 YNNKEL (reference sequence). The trim removed 0 bases at V and 1 base at J, leaving 8 bases unmatched. The CDR3 loop is CASSQDRSGAFQETQYF. In DNA, the CDR3 is TGTGCCAGCAGCCAAGATAGAAGCGGGGCGTTCCAAGAGACCCAGTACTTC.

J is TRBJ1-1 and V is TRBV19; weak D call: TRBD1 (5 bases). Trimming took 5 bases from V and 0 from J, leaving 10 bases between them. CDR1 LNHDA and CDR2 SQIVND come from the germline V gene (reference sequence). CDR3 length equals 14 residues. The CDR3 coding sequence is TGTGCCAGTAGTCAACAGGTTATGAACACTGAAGCTTTCTTT. Translation: CASSQQVMNTEAFF. The variable domain in full, with the rest retrieved from reference TRBV19 and TRBJ1-1, is DGGITQSPKYLFRKEGQNVTLSCEQNLNHDAMYWYRQDPGQGLRLIYYSQIVNDFQKGDIAEGYSVSREKKESFPLTVTSAQKNPTAFYLCASSQQVMNTEAFFGQGTRLTVV.

This rearrangement joins TRBV6-6 to TRBJ1-1; D is undetermined. Germline CDR1 MNHNY, CDR2 SVGAGI (reference sequence). Trimming stripped 2 bases from V and 0 bases from J, with 10 bases between. The length of the CDR3 is 15 residues. The CDR3 DNA sequence: TGTGCCAGCAGTTACGGGTCGGTCATGAACACTGAAGCTTTCTTT. This sequence encodes CASSYGSVMNTEAFF.

This chain links TRBV4-3 with TRBJ2-5, with 8 bases identical to TRBD1. Germline CDR1 reads LGHNA; CDR2 reads YSLEER. Trimming took 0 bases from V and 5 from J; bases not matched to a gene: 8. This CDR3 has 16 residues. The CDR3, as DNA: TGCGCCAGCAGCCAAGACCGGACAGGGACGGGGGAGACCCAGTACTTC. Encoded protein: CASSQDRTGTGETQYF.

The chain links TRBV10-2 to TRBJ1-2; unclear D gene. Trimming left V 0 bases short and J 4 bases short, with 12 bases between. CDR1 WSHSY and CDR2 SAAADI come from the germline V gene. The CDR3 has 15 amino acids. The CDR3 bases are TGCGCCAGCAGTGAGTCAGGGAGTGTCGGCTATGGCTACACCTTC. Amino acids: CASSESGSVGYGYTF.

The genes are TRBV6-4 and TRBJ1-2; no clear D gene. Trimming took 0 bases from V and 9 from J, leaving 8 bases between them. The germline gives CDR1 MRHNA, CDR2 SNTAGT. This CDR3 has 12 amino acids. CDR3 sequence: CASSDSWGSYTF. The CDR3 DNA is TGTGCCAGCAGTGACTCTTGGGGTAGCTACACCTTC.

The rearrangement joins TRBV18 to TRBJ2-7; TRBD1 matches at 7 bases. This CDR3 has 14 amino acids. CDR1 is KGHSH and CDR2 is LQKENI in the germline V gene. V lost 3 bases and J lost 2; bases outside the gene matches: 4. The CDR3 is CASSPGTATYEQYF. CDR3 DNA: TGTGCCAGCTCACCCGGGACAGCTACCTACGAGCAGTACTTC.

V is TRBV10-1 and J is TRBJ2-1; D might be TRBD1 (6 bases). Trimming removed 3 bases from V and 4 bases from J, with 7 bases in between. The V gene's germline CDR1 is WNHNN and CDR2 SYGVQD (reference sequence). This CDR3 is built from 13 residues. This chain's CDR3 is CASSEGGYNEQFF. CDR3 DNA sequence: TGCGCCAGCAGTGAAGGGGGTTACAATGAGCAGTTCTTC.

The CDR3 protein is CASSSSWDRGNEKLFF. Written as DNA, the CDR3 is TGCGCCAGCAGCTCCTCCTGGGACAGAGGAAATGAAAAACTGTTTTTT. V gene TRBV5-1 combines with J gene TRBJ1-4; TRBD1 agrees at 7 bases. After removal of 3 bases from V and 5 bases from J, the junction contained 10 bases not matched to a gene. CDR1 is SGHRS, CDR2 YFSETQ, per germline. The CDR3 has 16 amino acids.

In regard to this clone: This specimen includes other DNA sequences encoding the same CDR3. V is TRBV11-2 and J is TRBJ2-1; D gene uncertain. The CDR3 consists of 12 residues. Trimming took off 1 base at V and 5 bases at J, with 3 bases between the two ends. The germline CDR1 and CDR2 sequences are SGHAT and FQNNGV. The CDR3 here is CASSLGNNEQFF. CDR3 DNA: TGTGCCAGCAGCTTAGGGAACAATGAGCAGTTCTTC.

The rearrangement uses TRBV12-5 and TRBJ2-5, with D possibly being TRBD2 (5 bases). The germline V gene encodes CDR1 LGHNT and CDR2 FRNRAP. The CDR3 spans 12 residues. V lost 5 bases and J lost 5, with 9 bases in between. The CDR3 here is CASGGRAETQYF. For the CDR3, the DNA is TGTGCTAGTGGTGGGAGAGCGGAGACCCAGTACTTC.

The chain employs TRBV15 and TRBJ1-5; 8 bases map to TRBD1. Germline CDR1 LNHNV, CDR2 YYDKDF (reference sequence). V was clipped by 0 bases and J by 5 bases; unmatched bases: 6. The CDR3 has 16 amino acids. This CDR3 is CATSREVDREDQPQHF. The CDR3 DNA follows: TGTGCCACCAGCAGAGAGGTGGACAGGGAGGATCAGCCCCAGCATTTT.

This chain connects TRBV2 to TRBJ1-2; 9 bases are a match to TRBD1. Looked up from germline, CDR1 is SNHLY and CDR2 is FYNNEI. Germline trimming cut 10 bases from V and 4 bases from J; bases unmatched to any gene: 7. The CDR3 sequence is 13 residues long. CDR3 DNA sequence: TGTGCCACCTCCCCGGGACAGGGCTATGGCTACACCTTC. This codes for CATSPGQGYGYTF.

This chain uses TRBV6-1 with TRBJ1-2; 8 bases align to TRBD1. The CDR3 totals 15 residues. J gave up 5 bases and V 2 bases, and 7 bases lay outside the gene matches. Per the germline V gene, CDR1 is MNHNS and CDR2 is SASEGT. The CDR3 reads CASSESGQGAYGYTF. The CDR3 DNA follows: TGTGCCAGCAGTGAAAGTGGGCAGGGGGCGTATGGCTACACCTTC.

For the CDR3, the DNA is TGTGCCACCAGCCCCTCATACAATGAGCAGTTCTTC. It translates to CATSPSYNEQFF. V usage is TRBV27 and J usage is TRBJ2-1; D is unresolved. Germline assignment: CDR1 MNHEY and CDR2 SMNVEV (reference sequence). The CDR3 consists of 12 residues. Trimming took off 10 bases at V and 4 bases at J, with 11 bases between the two ends.

V is TRBV27 and J is TRBJ1-1; D is perhaps TRBD1 (6 bases). Trimming took off 5 bases at V and 3 bases at J, with 16 bases between the two ends. Germline V gene lookup returns CDR1 MNHEY and CDR2 SMNVEV (reference sequence). The CDR3 length is 15 residues. This CDR3 is CASSGEGQPYTEAFF. CDR3 nucleotide sequence: TGTGCCAGCAGTGGGGAGGGACAACCTTACACTGAAGCTTTCTTT.